Listed here are 15 T cell receptor beta chains from one sample, sequenced in a study of breast tumors, draining lymph nodes, adjacent tissues. The lymph nodes were axillary draining lymph nodes from breast cancer patients. TCRdb called the multiplex PCR reads again in MiXCR, with one record for every CDR3 protein. The table includes about 200,000 distinct CDR3 sequences, 30% to 40% detected once. Material for sequencing was axillary lymph node tissue. These receptors were collected from a female donor with breast cancer. Some clones in this sample may be carry-over from other donors' samples.

In its sample, this clonotype was seen many times. The chain employs TRBV30 and TRBJ1-2; no firm D call. V shed 5 bases and J shed 3 bases, with 13 bases lying between them. Germline V gene data show CDR1 as GTSNPN and CDR2 as SVGIG (reference sequence). The CDR3 is 13 residues long. This CDR3 reads CAWGGDMDYGYTF. The CDR3 DNA reads TGTGCCTGGGGAGGTGACATGGACTATGGCTACACCTTC.

The chain combines TRBV7-3 with TRBJ1-5, with D unresolved. Trimming took off 6 bases at V and 0 bases at J, with 15 bases between the two ends. The CDR3 sequence is 16 residues long. Germline V CDR1 and CDR2: SGHTA, FQGTGA. CDR3 region: CASSLEGDYSNQPQHF. The CDR3 bases are TGTGCCAGCAGTTTAGAAGGTGATTATAGCAATCAGCCCCAGCATTTT.

This clonotype showed up just a few times. A read error may explain this, as a much larger clone is one base away. The chain couples TRBV11-3 to TRBJ2-5; D may correspond to TRBD1 or TRBD2 (5 bases each). Trimming cost V 5 bases and J 7 bases, with 17 bases left between them. The CDR3 totals 14 residues. Germline CDR1 reads SGHNT; CDR2 reads YENEEA. This chain's CDR3 is CASSPTGAEGTQYF. As DNA, the CDR3 is TGTGCCAGCAGCCCAACCGGGGCGGAAGGGACCCAGTACTTC.

This clonotype was counted a single time. The chain combines TRBV20-1 with TRBJ2-3; D may correspond to TRBD1 or TRBD2 (6 bases each). V shed 3 bases and J shed 11 bases, with 24 bases lying between them. Looked up from germline, CDR1 is DFQATT and CDR2 is SNEGSKA (reference sequence). The CDR3 is made up of 15 amino acids. CDR3: CSARVGGRTHNEQYF. The CDR3 region has the DNA TGCAGTGCTAGGGTAGGGGGGAGAACCCACAATGAGCAGTATTTT.

This clonotype showed up many times. The chain links TRBV29-1 to TRBJ2-7, with 7 positions matching TRBD1. This CDR3 comprises 13 residues. Germline CDR1 reads SQVTM; CDR2 reads ANQGSEA. Trimming removed 4 bases from V and 3 bases from J; junction bases left unmatched: 6. The DNA for the CDR3 is TGCAGCGTTGCCCTGACAGGGTACTACGAGCAGTACTTC. Translation gives CSVALTGYYEQYF.

There are many counts of this clonotype. The CDR3 sequence: CASSLGDPDTQYF. The DNA for the CDR3 is TGTGCCAGCAGCTTAGGGGATCCAGATACGCAGTATTTT. V and J are TRBV5-6 and TRBJ2-3; D is possibly TRBD1 (5 bases). This CDR3 has 13 amino acids. Between the trimmed V and J ends, which lost 2 bases and 4 bases, there was a span of 8 bases. Germline assignment: CDR1 SGHDT and CDR2 YYEEEE. The full variable domain, with the rest looked up from reference TRBV5-6 and TRBJ2-3, is DAGVTQSPTHLIKTRGQQVTLRCSPKSGHDTVSWYQQALGQGPQFIFQYYEEEERQRGNFPDRFSGHQFPNYSSELNVNALLLGDSALYLCASSLGDPDTQYFGPGTRLTVL.

This clonotype was recorded a few times. CDR3 in DNA: TGTGCCAGCAGCACCGGGACAGGGGCAGAGCCCACTGAAGCTTTCTTT. Amino acids: CASSTGTGAEPTEAFF. This chain uses TRBV4-2 with TRBJ1-1, with 10 bases lining up with TRBD1. CDR1 is LGHNA and CDR2 is YNFKEQ in the germline V gene. This CDR3 is built from 16 residues. With 5 bases clipped from V and 4 bases from J, the junction kept 10 bases outside the gene matches.

This clonotype was detected only once. CDR3 residues: CASSLAGGRDSYEQYF. CDR3 nucleotides: TGTGCCAGCAGCTTAGCGGGGGGGCGCGACTCCTACGAGCAGTACTTC. The V and J genes are TRBV11-1 and TRBJ2-7, with D possibly TRBD2 on 7 matching bases. Germline CDR1 reads SGHAT; CDR2 reads FQDESV (reference sequence). V was pared by 0 bases and J by 0 bases, with 12 bases between. The CDR3 totals 16 residues.

In this sample, this clonotype turned up many times. The J gene is TRBJ1-2, the V gene TRBV20-1; 7 nucleotides agree with TRBD1. Germline values: CDR1 DFQATT, CDR2 SNEGSKA (reference sequence). The CDR3 has 14 amino acids. The V segment lost 0 bases and the J segment 5 bases; nucleotides outside the gene matches: 6. CDR3 sequence (DNA): TGCAGTGCTAGAGAACAGGGGTACGAGTATGGCTACACCTTC. Its translation is CSAREQGYEYGYTF.

This clonotype was counted at least ten times. The chain links TRBV2 to TRBJ1-4; D may be TRBD1 (5 bases). The germline V gene encodes CDR1 SNHLY and CDR2 FYNNEI. Trimming pared 4 bases from V and 4 bases from J, leaving 19 bases between. The CDR3 has 17 residues. The CDR3 DNA follows: TGTGCCAGCAGTGGGGGCGGCAGAGGCCTACTTAATGAAAAACTGTTTTTT. Amino acids: CASSGGGRGLLNEKLFF.

Turning to this clonotype: Germline is not matched at one junction end, which may reflect a read error. The chain is built from TRBV7-6 and TRBJ2-1; 12 positions match TRBD1. CDR1 and CDR2 from the germline V gene are SGHVS and FNYEAQ. The CDR3 contains 16 residues. The chain's CDR3 is CAGSSMGQGAGDTQFF. CDR3 in DNA: TGTGCCGGCAGCTCGATGGGACAGGGGGCAGGAGATACGCAGTTCTTC.

This clonotype has a single count. This may be a read error, as it is one base from a much larger clone. The rearrangement joins TRBV6-1 to TRBJ2-5; D not resolved. Germline V gene sequence: CDR1 MNHNS, CDR2 SASEGT. V lost 6 bases and J 1 base, leaving 21 bases between the germline ends. This CDR3 region has 17 residues. This CDR3 is CASSSSPYPTSQETQYF. The DNA for the CDR3 is TGTGCCAGCAGCTCCTCCCCCTATCCCACGAGCCAAGAGACCCAGTACTTC.

The table lists this clonotype with many counts. The chain links TRBV20-1 to TRBJ2-7; possible D gene TRBD2, 6 bases. V lost 0 bases and J lost 3, with 15 bases in between. Germline V gene lookup returns CDR1 DFQATT and CDR2 SNEGSKA (reference sequence). CDR3 length: 15 amino acids. DNA of the CDR3: TGCAGTGCTAGAGATCAAAGGCGAGCGGGCTACGAGCAGTACTTC. This gives the protein CSARDQRRAGYEQYF.

This clonotype was observed many times. The chain employs TRBV11-2 and TRBJ2-5, with 8 bases identical to TRBD2. Germline CDR1 is SGHAT and CDR2 is FQNNGV. The CDR3 runs to 15 residues. V gave up 1 base and J gave up 5 bases; unmatched junction bases: 6. The CDR3 region has the DNA TGTGCCAGCAGCTTAGTGTCAGCGGGGGTTGAGACCCAGTACTTC. Translated, it gives CASSLVSAGVETQYF.

With regard to this clonotype: A much larger clone is a single base away; this may be a read error. This rearrangement joins TRBV30 to TRBJ1-5; 7 bases agree with TRBD1. The CDR3 has 13 amino acids. Germline-derived CDR1 and CDR2 are GTSNPN and SVGIG (reference sequence). The CDR3 DNA follows: TGTGGCTGGAGCACAGGGGGCAATCAGCCCCAGCATTTT. This encodes CGWSTGGNQPQHF.